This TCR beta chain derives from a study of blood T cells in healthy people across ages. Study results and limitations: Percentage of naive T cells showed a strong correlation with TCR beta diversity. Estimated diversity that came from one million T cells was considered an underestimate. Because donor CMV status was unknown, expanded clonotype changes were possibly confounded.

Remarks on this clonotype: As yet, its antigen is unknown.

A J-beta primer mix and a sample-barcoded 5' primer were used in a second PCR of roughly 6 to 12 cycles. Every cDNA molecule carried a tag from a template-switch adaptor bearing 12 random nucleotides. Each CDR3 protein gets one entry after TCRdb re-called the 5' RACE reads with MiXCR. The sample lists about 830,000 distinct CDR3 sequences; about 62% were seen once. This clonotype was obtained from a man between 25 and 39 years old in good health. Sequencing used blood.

For the CDR3, the DNA is TGTGCCAGCAGTTTGGGTCCTGGGGGCTCTGGGGCCAACGTCCTGACTTTC. It encodes CASSLGPGGSGANVLTF. The rearrangement joins TRBV6-2 or TRBV6-3 to TRBJ2-6; D may correspond to TRBD1 or TRBD2 (5 bases each). The CDR3 covers 17 residues. V gave up 4 bases and J gave up 0 bases, with 13 bases separating them. Per the germline V gene, CDR1 is MNHEY and CDR2 is SVGEGT.